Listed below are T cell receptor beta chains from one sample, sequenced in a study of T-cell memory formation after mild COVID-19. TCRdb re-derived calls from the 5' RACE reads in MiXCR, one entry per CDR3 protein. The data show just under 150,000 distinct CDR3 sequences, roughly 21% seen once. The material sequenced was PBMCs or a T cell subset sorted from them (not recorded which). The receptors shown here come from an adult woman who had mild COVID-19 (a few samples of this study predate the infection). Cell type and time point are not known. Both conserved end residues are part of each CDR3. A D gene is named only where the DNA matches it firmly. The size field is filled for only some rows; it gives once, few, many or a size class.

CASSQTPKFLRKNTEAFF | TGTGCCAGCAGCCAAACCCCCAAGTTCCTACGGAAGAACACTGAAGCTTTCTTT | NA | TRBV14 | NA | TRBJ1-1
CASSTRGWLNTEAFF | TGTGCCAGCAGCACCCGGGGATGGCTGAACACTGAAGCTTTCTTT | NA | TRBV14 | few | TRBJ1-1
CASSDRGNTEAFF | TGCGCCAGCAGCGACAGGGGGAACACTGAAGCTTTCTTT | TRBD1 | TRBV5-1 | few | TRBJ1-1
CASSPRGRGNYGYTF | TGTGCCAGCAGTCCCCGAGGCAGGGGCAACTATGGCTACACCTTC | NA | TRBV12-3/TRBV12-4 | few | TRBJ1-2
CATSLSGTSYNEQFF | TGTGCCACCAGTCTTAGCGGGACTTCCTACAATGAGCAGTTCTTC | TRBD2 | TRBV24-1 | NA | TRBJ2-1
CASSQEVQLAQYF | TGTGCCAGCAGCCAAGAGGTTCAACTTGCGCAGTATTTT | NA | TRBV14 | NA | TRBJ2-3
CASSSGTPTQETQYF | TGCGCCAGCAGCTCCGGGACACCGACTCAAGAGACCCAGTACTTC | NA | TRBV5-1 | few | TRBJ2-5
CASSESLKNEQFF | TGTGCCAGCAGCGAAAGCTTGAAGAATGAGCAGTTCTTC | NA | TRBV9 | once | TRBJ2-1
CASSNTWEQFF | TGTGCCAGCAGCAACACATGGGAGCAGTTCTTC | NA | TRBV12-3/TRBV12-4 | NA | TRBJ2-1
CASSLTSGNYEQYF | TGCGCCAGCAGCTTGACTAGCGGGAACTACGAGCAGTACTTC | TRBD2 | TRBV5-1 | NA | TRBJ2-7
CASSLRESGNQPQHF | TGTGCCAGCAGTTTGAGGGAGTCGGGCAATCAGCCCCAGCATTTT | NA | TRBV12-3/TRBV12-4 | NA | TRBJ1-5
CSVVGRGQTTDTQYF | TGCAGCGTTGTCGGCAGGGGACAGACGACAGATACGCAGTATTTT | TRBD1 | TRBV29-1 | many | TRBJ2-3
CASSYTGGSNTQYF | TGTGCCAGCAGTTACACGGGGGGCTCGAATACGCAGTATTTT | NA | TRBV6-5 | few | TRBJ2-3
CATSDSSGRTYEQYF | TGTGCCACCAGTGATTCTAGCGGGCGCACCTACGAGCAGTACTTC | TRBD2 | TRBV24-1 | NA | TRBJ2-7
CASSLGRGSPRSSYEQYF | TGTGCCAGCAGCTTAGGGCGCGGCAGCCCTAGGAGCTCCTACGAGCAGTACTTC | NA | TRBV7-9 | NA | TRBJ2-7
CASSGGTGVPNEKLFF | TGTGCCAGCAGCGGGGGGACAGGGGTTCCTAATGAAAAACTGTTTTTT | TRBD1 | TRBV9 | NA | TRBJ1-4
CASSLGLGKPDTQYF | TGTGCCAGCAGCTTGGGACTAGGAAAACCCGATACGCAGTATTTT | TRBD2 | TRBV7-9 | NA | TRBJ2-3
CASSPGTAPGLNEQFF | TGTGCCAGCTCACCGGGGACAGCCCCCGGCCTCAATGAGCAGTTCTTC | TRBD1 | TRBV18 | few | TRBJ2-1
CASSAGTVQETQYF | TGCGCCAGCAGCGCTGGGACAGTCCAAGAGACCCAGTACTTC | TRBD1 | TRBV5-1 | NA | TRBJ2-5
CASSLVGSGGGNEQFF | TGCGCCAGCAGCTTGGTAGGGAGCGGAGGGGGGAATGAGCAGTTCTTC | NA | TRBV5-1 | few | TRBJ2-1
CASSETSVKETQYF | TGTGCCAGCAGCGAGACTAGCGTTAAAGAGACCCAGTACTTC | TRBD2 | TRBV2 | NA | TRBJ2-5
CASTSGTDTGNTEAFF | TGCGCCAGCACCTCCGGGACAGACACCGGGAACACTGAAGCTTTCTTT | TRBD1 | TRBV5-1 | few | TRBJ1-1
CASSLGPGQGAREQYF | TGCGCCAGCAGCTTAGGTCCGGGGCAGGGGGCGAGGGAGCAGTACTTC | TRBD1 | TRBV5-1 | NA | TRBJ2-7
CASSQEGLRDTQYF | TGTGCCAGCAGCCAGGAGGGCCTTAGAGATACGCAGTATTTT | NA | TRBV7-2 | NA | TRBJ2-3